Reported below is one T cell receptor (beta chain). The CDR3 sequence is 14 residues long. TCRdb re-called the 5' RACE reads and shows each CDR3 protein once, DNA omitted. This sample's table reports 300,000 to 450,000 distinct CDR3 sequences. The source of the sample is a study of T cells expressing NK-cell markers. The chain recombines TRBV12-3 or TRBV12-4 with TRBJ2-7; TCRdb outputs TRBD1, but without DNA this stays unchecked. This sequence originates from a man aged 18-69 years in good health. Sequencing was done on a sample of blood T cells: a sorted CD56 or NKG2C T cell subset, CD4+ or CD8+ T cells, or bulk PBMC T cells (not recorded which). CDR3 loop: CASSPSARGGEQYF.